The present TCR beta chain was sequenced within a study of blood T cells in healthy people across ages. Whole-study results and caveats: One million T cells yielded diversity estimates that were considered underestimates.

On this clonotype: The antigen is undetermined.

With each sample, at least 5.5 micrograms of total RNA were extracted. Per the germline V gene, CDR1 is ENHRY and CDR2 is SYGVKD. The CDR3 loop spans 16 amino acids. The ends lost 0 bases at V and 2 bases at J; junction bases unmatched: 6. The second PCR ran roughly 7 to 11 cycles with a sample-barcoded 5' primer and J-beta primers. TCRdb reprocessed the 5' RACE reads with MiXCR, giving one entry per CDR3 protein. This sample has 650,000 to 700,000 distinct CDR3 sequences, with about 51% found just once. The specimen sequenced was blood. The TCR was taken from an elderly woman in good health. This chain uses TRBV10-3 with TRBJ2-5; 7 bases fit TRBD1. CDR3 sequence (DNA): TGTGCCATCAGTGAGTCGACAGGGCCTCTACAAGAGACCCAGTACTTC. Residues: CAISESTGPLQETQYF.